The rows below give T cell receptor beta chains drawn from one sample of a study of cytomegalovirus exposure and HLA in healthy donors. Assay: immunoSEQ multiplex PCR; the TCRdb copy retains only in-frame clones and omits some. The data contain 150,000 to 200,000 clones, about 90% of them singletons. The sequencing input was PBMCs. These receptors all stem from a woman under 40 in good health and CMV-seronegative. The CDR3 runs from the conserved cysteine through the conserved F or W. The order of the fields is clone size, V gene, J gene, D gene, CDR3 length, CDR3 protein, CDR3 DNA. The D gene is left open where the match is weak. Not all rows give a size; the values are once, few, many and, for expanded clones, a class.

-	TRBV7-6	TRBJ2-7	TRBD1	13	CASRKGQGDEQYF	TGTGCCAGCAGGAAGGGACAGGGAGACGAGCAGTACTTC
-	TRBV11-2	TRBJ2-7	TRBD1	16	CASSLFRGDRDDEQYF	TGTGCCAGCAGCTTATTTAGGGGGGACAGGGATGACGAGCAGTACTTC
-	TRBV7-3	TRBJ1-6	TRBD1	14	CASSLGQGVSPLHF	TGTGCCAGCAGCTTGGGACAGGGTGTTTCACCCCTCCACTTT
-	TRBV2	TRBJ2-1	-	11	CASSESNEQFF	TGTGCCAGCAGTGAGTCCAATGAGCAGTTCTTC
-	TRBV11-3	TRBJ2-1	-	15	CASSLAGGNYNEQFF	TGTGCCAGCAGCTTAGCGGGGGGCAACTACAATGAGCAGTTCTTC
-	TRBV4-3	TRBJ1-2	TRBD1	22	CASSQERRDRAPRHPIDYGYTF	TGCGCCAGCAGCCAAGAGCGAAGGGACAGGGCGCCTAGGCACCCCATAGACTATGGCTACACCTTC
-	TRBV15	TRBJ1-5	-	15	CATSSSRNFNQPQHF	TGTGCCACCAGCAGTAGCAGGAACTTCAATCAGCCCCAGCATTTT
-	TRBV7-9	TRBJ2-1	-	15	CASSLGRPPYNEQFF	TGTGCCAGCAGCTTGGGCAGGCCTCCCTACAATGAGCAGTTCTTC
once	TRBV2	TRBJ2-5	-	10	CASGQKTQYF	TGTGCCAGCGGGCAAAAGACCCAGTACTTC
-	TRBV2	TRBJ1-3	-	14	CASSESTGGNTIYF	TGTGCCAGCAGTGAAAGTACAGGGGGAAACACCATATATTTT
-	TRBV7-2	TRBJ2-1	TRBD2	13	CASSLSGSGEQFF	TGTGCCAGCAGCTTAAGCGGGAGCGGTGAGCAGTTCTTC
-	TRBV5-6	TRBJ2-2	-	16	CASSLFSGAGTGELFF	TGTGCCAGCAGCTTGTTCTCGGGGGCGGGAACCGGGGAGCTGTTTTTT
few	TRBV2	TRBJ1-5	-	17	CASSEAAGSARNQPQHF	TGTGCCAGCAGTGAAGCGGCGGGCAGCGCACGAAATCAGCCCCAGCATTTT
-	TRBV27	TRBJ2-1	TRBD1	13	CASSLTGWDEQFF	TGTGCCAGCAGTTTGACAGGGTGGGATGAGCAGTTCTTC